This T cell receptor (beta chain) was identified during a study of graft-versus-host responses after intestinal transplantation. Study context: Recipients had transplants, and these were multivisceral, liver-intestinal, or isolated intestinal.

The repertoire was sequenced with immunoSEQ multiplex PCR; TCRdb's copy has only in-frame clones and lacks some. The sample consists of 1,500 to 2,000 clones, 65% of them appearing once. Germline CDR1 SNHLY, CDR2 FYNNEI. The germline V and J ends were trimmed by 3 bases and 2 bases, with 8 bases remaining between them. The CDR3 is 13 amino acids. The study plated roughly 200,000 CFSE-labeled responders with roughly 200,000 irradiated, violet-dye-labeled stimulators. Findings of the study overall: Researchers found GvH clones in recipient marrow, and some showed up first in ileum or blood.

The V gene is TRBV2, the J gene TRBJ2-7, with D possibly TRBD1 on 6 matching bases. The sequences come from alloreactive CD8+ T cells from a mixed lymphocyte reaction culture, collected before transplantation. Subset here: CFSE-low proliferating T cells sorted from approximately six-day pre-transplant mixed lymphocyte reaction (GvH or HvG direction). The TCR was taken from a human patient who was an organ donor for intestinal transplantation. In DNA form, the CDR3 reads TGTGCCAGCAGTGACCAGGGGCCCTACGAGCAGTACTTC. This translates into CASSDQGPYEQYF.